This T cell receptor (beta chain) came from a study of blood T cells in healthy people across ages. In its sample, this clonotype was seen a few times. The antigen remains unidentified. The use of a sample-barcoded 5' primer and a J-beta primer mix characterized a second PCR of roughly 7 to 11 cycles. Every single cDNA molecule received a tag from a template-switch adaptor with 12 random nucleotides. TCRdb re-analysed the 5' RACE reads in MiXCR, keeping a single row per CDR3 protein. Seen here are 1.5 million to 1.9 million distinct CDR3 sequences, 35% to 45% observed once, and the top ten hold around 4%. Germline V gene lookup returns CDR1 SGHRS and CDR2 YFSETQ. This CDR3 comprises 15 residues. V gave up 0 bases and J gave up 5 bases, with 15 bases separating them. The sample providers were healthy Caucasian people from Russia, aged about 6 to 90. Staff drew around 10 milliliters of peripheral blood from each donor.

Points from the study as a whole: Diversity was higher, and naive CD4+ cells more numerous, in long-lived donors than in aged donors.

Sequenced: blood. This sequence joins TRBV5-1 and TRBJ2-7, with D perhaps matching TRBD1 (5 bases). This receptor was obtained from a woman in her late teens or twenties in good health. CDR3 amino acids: CASSLVRRGGDEQYF. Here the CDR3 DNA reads TGCGCCAGCAGCTTGGTTCGTAGGGGTGGCGACGAGCAGTACTTC.